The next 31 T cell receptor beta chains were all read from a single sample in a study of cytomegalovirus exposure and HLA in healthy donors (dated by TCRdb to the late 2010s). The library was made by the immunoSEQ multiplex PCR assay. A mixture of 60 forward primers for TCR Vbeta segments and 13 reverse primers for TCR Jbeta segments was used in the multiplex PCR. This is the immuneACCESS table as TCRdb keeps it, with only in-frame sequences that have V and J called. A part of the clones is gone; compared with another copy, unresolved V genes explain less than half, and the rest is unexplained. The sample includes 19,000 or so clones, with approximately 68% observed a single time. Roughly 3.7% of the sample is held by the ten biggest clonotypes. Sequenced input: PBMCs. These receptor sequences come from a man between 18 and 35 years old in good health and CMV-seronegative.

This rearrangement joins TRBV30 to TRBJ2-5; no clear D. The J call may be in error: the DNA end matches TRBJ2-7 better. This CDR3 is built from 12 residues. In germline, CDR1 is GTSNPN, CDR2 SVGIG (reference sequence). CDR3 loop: CAWRVSSYEQYF. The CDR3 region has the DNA TGTGCCTGGAGAGTGAGCTCCTACGAGCAGTACTTC.

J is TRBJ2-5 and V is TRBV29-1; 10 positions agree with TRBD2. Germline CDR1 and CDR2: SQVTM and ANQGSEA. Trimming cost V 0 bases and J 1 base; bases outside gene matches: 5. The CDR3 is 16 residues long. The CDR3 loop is CSVEDHLAGAQETQYF. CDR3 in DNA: TGCAGCGTTGAAGATCACCTAGCGGGAGCCCAAGAGACCCAGTACTTC.

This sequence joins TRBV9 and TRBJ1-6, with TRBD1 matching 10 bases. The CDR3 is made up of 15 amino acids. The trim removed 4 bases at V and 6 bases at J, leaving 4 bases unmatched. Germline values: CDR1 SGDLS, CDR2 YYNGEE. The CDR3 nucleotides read TGTGCCAGCAGCCCCAGGACAGGGGGTAATTCACCCCTCCACTTT. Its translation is CASSPRTGGNSPLHF.

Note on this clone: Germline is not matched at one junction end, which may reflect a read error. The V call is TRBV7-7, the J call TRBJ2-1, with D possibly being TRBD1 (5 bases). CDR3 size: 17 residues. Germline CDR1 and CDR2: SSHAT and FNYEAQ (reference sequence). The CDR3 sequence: CASSLAPSGSSYNEQFF. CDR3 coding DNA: TGTGCTAGCAGCTTAGCTCCCTCAGGGTCTAGCTACAATGAGCAGTTCTTC.

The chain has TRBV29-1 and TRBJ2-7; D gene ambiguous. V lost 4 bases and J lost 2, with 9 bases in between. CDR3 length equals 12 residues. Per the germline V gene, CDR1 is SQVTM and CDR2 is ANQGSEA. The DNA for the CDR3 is TGCAGCGTTGTCACCGAGACCTACGAGCAGTACTTC. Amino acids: CSVVTETYEQYF.

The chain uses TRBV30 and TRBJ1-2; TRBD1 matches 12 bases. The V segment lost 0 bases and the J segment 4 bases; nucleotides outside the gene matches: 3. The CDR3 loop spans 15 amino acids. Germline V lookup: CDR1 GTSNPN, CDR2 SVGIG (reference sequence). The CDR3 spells CAWSVGTGGVYGYTF. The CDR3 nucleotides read TGTGCCTGGAGTGTTGGGACAGGGGGCGTCTATGGCTACACCTTC.

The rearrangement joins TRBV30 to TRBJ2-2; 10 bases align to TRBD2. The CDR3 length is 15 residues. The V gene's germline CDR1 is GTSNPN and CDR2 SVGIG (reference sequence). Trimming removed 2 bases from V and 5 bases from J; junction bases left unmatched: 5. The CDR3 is CAWSSGGAGTGELFF. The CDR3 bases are TGTGCCTGGAGTAGCGGGGGGGCTGGGACCGGGGAGCTGTTTTTT. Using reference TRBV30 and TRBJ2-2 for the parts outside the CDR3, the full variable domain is SQTIHQWPATLVQPVGSPLSLECTVEGTSNPNLYWYRQAAGRGLQLLFYSVGIGQISSEVPQNLSASRPQDRQFILSSKKLLLSDSGFYLCAWSSGGAGTGELFFGEGSRLTVL.

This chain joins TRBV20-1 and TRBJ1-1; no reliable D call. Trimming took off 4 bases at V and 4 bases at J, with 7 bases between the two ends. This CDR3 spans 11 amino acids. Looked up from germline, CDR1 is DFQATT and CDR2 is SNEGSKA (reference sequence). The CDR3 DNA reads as TGCAGTGCTAACACAGCCACTGAAGCTTTCTTT. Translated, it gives CSANTATEAFF.

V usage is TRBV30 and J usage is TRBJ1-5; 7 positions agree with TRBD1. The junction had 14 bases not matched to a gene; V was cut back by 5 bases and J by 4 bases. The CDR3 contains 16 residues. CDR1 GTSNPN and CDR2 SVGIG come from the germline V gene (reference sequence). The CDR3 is CAWSRTGVLGNQPQHF. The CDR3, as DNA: TGTGCCTGGTCTCGAACAGGGGTATTAGGGAATCAGCCCCAGCATTTT. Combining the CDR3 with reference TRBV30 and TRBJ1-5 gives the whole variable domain SQTIHQWPATLVQPVGSPLSLECTVEGTSNPNLYWYRQAAGRGLQLLFYSVGIGQISSEVPQNLSASRPQDRQFILSSKKLLLSDSGFYLCAWSRTGVLGNQPQHFGDGTRLSIL.

The CDR3 protein is CAWSPGTSGGPGETQYF. In DNA form, the CDR3 reads TGTGCCTGGAGTCCCGGGACTAGCGGGGGGCCCGGAGAGACCCAGTACTTC. The chain carries TRBV30 and TRBJ2-5; 15 bases match TRBD2. Germline lookup yields CDR1 GTSNPN and CDR2 SVGIG (reference sequence). The trim removed 2 bases at V and 4 bases at J, leaving 8 bases unmatched. The CDR3 loop spans 17 amino acids. The complete variable domain, with remaining parts taken from reference TRBV30 and TRBJ2-5, reads SQTIHQWPATLVQPVGSPLSLECTVEGTSNPNLYWYRQAAGRGLQLLFYSVGIGQISSEVPQNLSASRPQDRQFILSSKKLLLSDSGFYLCAWSPGTSGGPGETQYFGPGTRLLVL.

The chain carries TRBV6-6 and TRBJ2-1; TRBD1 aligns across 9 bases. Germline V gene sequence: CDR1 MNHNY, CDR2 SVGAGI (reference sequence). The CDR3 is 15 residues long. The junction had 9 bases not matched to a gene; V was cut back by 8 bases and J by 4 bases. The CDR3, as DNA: TGTGCCAGCGGCGGATCCGGGACAGGGTACAATGAGCAGTTCTTC. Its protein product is CASGGSGTGYNEQFF.

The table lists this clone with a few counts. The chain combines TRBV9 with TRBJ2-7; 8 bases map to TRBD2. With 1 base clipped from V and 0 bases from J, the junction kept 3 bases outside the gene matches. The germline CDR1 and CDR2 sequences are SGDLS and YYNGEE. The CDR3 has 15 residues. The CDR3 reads CASSVNSGSSYEQYF. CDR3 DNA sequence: TGTGCCAGCAGCGTAAACAGCGGGAGCTCCTACGAGCAGTACTTC.

For the CDR3, the DNA is TGCAGCGTTGGGGGACCACCGGGGGAAGGCTACACCTTC. Protein: CSVGGPPGEGYTF. The chain uses TRBV29-1 and TRBJ1-2; possibly TRBD1 for D (5 bases). Trimming left V 4 bases short and J 8 bases short, with 17 bases between. Germline loops: CDR1 SQVTM, CDR2 ANQGSEA. The CDR3 extends over 13 amino acids.

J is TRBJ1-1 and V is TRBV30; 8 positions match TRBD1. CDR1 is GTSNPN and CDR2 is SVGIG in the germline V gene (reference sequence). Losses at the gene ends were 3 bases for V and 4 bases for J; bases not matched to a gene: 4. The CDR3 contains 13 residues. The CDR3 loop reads CAWRFTGGTEAFF. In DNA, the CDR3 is TGTGCCTGGAGGTTCACAGGGGGCACTGAAGCTTTCTTT.

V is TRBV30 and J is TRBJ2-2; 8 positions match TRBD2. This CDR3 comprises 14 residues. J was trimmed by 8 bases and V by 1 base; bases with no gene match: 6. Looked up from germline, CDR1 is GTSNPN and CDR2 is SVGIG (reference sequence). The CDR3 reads CAWSDGLASGELFF. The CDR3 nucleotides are TGTGCCTGGAGTGACGGACTAGCAAGTGGGGAGCTGTTTTTT.

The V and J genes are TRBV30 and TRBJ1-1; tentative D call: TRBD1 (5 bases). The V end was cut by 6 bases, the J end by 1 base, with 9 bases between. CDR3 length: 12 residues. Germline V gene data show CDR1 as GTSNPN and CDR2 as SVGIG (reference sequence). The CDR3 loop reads CACRRANTEAFF. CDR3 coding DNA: TGTGCCTGCCGCAGGGCGAACACTGAAGCTTTCTTT.

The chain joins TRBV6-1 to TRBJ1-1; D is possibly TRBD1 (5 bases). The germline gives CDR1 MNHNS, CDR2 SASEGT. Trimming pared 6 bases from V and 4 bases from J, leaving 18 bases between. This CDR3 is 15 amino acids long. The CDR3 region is CASSPQGSSFTEAFF. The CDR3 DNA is TGTGCCAGCAGCCCGCAGGGATCCTCCTTCACTGAAGCTTTCTTT.

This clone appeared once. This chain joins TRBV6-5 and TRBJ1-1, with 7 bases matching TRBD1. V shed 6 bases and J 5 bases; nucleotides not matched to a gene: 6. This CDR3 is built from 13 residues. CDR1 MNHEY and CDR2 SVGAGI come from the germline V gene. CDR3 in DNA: TGTGCCAGCAGGACTACAGGGGTAACTGAAGCTTTCTTT. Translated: CASRTTGVTEAFF.

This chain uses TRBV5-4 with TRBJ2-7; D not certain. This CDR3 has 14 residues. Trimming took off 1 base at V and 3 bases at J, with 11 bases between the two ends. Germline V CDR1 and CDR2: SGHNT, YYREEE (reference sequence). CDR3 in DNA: TGTGCCAGCAGCTTGCCAGGCCAAGGCTACGAGCAGTACTTC. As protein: CASSLPGQGYEQYF.

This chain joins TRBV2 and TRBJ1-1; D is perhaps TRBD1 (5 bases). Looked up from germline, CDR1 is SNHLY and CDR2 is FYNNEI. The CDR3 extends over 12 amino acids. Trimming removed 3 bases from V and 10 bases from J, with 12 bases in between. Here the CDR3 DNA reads TGTGCCAGCAGTGAGGTCCAGGGTCGAGCTTTCTTT. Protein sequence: CASSEVQGRAFF. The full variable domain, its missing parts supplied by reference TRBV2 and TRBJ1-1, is EPEVTQTPSHQVTQMGQEVILRCVPISNHLYFYWYRQILGQKVEFLVSFYNNEISEKSEIFDDQFSVERPDGSNFTLKIRSTKLEDSAMYFCASSEVQGRAFFGQGTRLTVV.

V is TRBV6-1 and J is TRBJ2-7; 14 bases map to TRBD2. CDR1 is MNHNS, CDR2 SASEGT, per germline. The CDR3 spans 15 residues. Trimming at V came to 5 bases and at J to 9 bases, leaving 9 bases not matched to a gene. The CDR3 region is CASSPPGLAGVVQYF. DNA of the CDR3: TGTGCCAGCAGTCCCCCGGGACTAGCGGGAGTAGTGCAGTACTTC.

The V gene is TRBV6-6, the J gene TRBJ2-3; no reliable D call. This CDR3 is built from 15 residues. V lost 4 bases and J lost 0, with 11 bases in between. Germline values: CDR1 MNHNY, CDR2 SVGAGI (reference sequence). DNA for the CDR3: TGTGCCAGCAGTTTTGGAGCGACTAGCACAGATACGCAGTATTTT. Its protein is CASSFGATSTDTQYF.

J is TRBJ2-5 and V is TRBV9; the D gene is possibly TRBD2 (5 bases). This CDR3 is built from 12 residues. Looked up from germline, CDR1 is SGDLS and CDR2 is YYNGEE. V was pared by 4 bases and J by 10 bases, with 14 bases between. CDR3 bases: TGTGCCAGCAGCCCTCGACCTGGGAGCCAGTACTTC. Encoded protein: CASSPRPGSQYF.

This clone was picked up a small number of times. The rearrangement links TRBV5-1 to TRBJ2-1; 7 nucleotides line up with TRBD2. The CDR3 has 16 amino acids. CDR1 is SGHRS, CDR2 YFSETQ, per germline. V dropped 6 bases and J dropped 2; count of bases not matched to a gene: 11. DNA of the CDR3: TGCGCCAGCAATGAGGGAGGGCTAGGCGCCTACAATGAGCAGTTCTTC. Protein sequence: CASNEGGLGAYNEQFF.

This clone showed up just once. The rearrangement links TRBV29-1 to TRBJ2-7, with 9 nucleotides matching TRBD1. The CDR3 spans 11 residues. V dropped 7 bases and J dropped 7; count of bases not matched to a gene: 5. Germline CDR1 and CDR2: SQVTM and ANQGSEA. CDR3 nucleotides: TGCAGCGCCCTGACAGGGGGTGAGCAGTACTTC. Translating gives CSALTGGEQYF.

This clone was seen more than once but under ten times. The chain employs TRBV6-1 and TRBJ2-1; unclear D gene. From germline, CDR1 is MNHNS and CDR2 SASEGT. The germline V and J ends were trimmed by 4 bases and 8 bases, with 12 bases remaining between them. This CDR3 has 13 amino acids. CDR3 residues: CASSVSPPDEQFF. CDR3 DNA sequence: TGTGCCAGCAGTGTGTCTCCTCCGGATGAGCAGTTCTTC.

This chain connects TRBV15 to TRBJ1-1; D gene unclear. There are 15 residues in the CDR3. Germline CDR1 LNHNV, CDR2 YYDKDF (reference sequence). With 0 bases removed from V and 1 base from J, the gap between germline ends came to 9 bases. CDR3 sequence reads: CATSRDLQANTEAFF. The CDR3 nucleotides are TGTGCCACCAGCAGAGATTTGCAGGCGAACACTGAAGCTTTCTTT.

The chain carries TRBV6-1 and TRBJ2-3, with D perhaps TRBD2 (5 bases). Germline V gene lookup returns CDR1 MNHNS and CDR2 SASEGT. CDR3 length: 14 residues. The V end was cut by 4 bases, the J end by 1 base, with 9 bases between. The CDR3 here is CASSGGQRTDTQYF. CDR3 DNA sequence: TGTGCCAGCAGTGGAGGGCAGCGCACAGATACGCAGTATTTT.

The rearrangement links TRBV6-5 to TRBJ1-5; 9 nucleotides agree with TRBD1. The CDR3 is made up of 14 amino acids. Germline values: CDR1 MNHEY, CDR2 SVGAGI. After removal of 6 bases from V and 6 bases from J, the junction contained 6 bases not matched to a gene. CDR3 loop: CASRKTGGFQPQHF. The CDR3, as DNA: TGTGCCAGCAGAAAAACAGGGGGCTTTCAGCCCCAGCATTTT.

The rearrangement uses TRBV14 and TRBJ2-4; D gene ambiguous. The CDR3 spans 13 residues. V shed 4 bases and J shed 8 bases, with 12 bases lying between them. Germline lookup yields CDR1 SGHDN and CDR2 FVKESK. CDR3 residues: CASSPLGEDIQYF. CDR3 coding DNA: TGTGCCAGCAGCCCCCTGGGTGAGGACATTCAGTACTTC. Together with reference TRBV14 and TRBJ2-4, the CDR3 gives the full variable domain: EAGVTQFPSHSVIEKGQTVTLRCDPISGHDNLYWYRRVMGKEIKFLLHFVKESKQDESGMPNNRFLAERTGGTYSTLKVQPAELEDSGVYFCASSPLGEDIQYFGAGTRLSVL.

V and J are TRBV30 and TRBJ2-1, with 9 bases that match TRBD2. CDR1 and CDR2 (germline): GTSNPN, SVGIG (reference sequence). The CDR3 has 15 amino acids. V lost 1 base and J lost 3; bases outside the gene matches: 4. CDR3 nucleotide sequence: TGTGCCTGGAGTGGAACGACTAGCGGCTACAATGAGCAGTTCTTC. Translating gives CAWSGTTSGYNEQFF.